Below, 18 T cell receptor beta chains from the same sample are listed, as sequenced in a study of control samples from healthy donors and cancer patients. Libraries were prepared by immunoSEQ multiplex PCR; TCRdb keeps only in-frame clonotypes and omits some of them. Altogether roughly 150,000 clones are present, over 85% being singletons, with the ten largest covering 2% to 2.5%. Specimen: blood. The receptors originated from a man over 45 in good health.

The chain recombines TRBV2 with TRBJ2-5; D perhaps matches TRBD1 (6 bases). CDR3 length: 14 amino acids. Trimming stripped 6 bases from V and 5 bases from J, with 16 bases between. The germline CDR1 and CDR2 sequences are SNHLY and FYNNEI. CDR3 bases: TGTGCCAGCAGCGTGACAGGTGTAGAGGAGACCCAGTACTTC. It translates to CASSVTGVEETQYF.

The chain uses TRBV6-7 and TRBJ2-3, with D possibly being TRBD2 (6 bases). TRBV6-7 is filed as an ORF, its function uncertain. Trimming took off 2 bases at V and 0 bases at J, with 15 bases between the two ends. The CDR3 is made up of 17 amino acids. The CDR3 coding sequence is TGTGCCAGCAGTTACCATAGGGACTCCCGGAGCACAGATACGCAGTATTTT. Protein: CASSYHRDSRSTDTQYF.

The rearrangement uses TRBV7-6 and TRBJ2-1; no firm D call. V was shortened by 3 bases and J by 3 bases, with 12 bases between the two germline ends. Germline CDR1 reads SGHVS; CDR2 reads FNYEAQ. The CDR3 loop spans 15 amino acids. CDR3 sequence reads: CASSFETGVYNEQFF. The CDR3 region has the DNA TGTGCCAGCAGCTTTGAGACTGGAGTCTACAATGAGCAGTTCTTC. The entire variable domain, with the rest obtained from reference TRBV7-6 and TRBJ2-1, is as follows: GAGVSQSPRYKVTKRGQDVALRCDPISGHVSLYWYRQALGQGPEFLTYFNYEAQQDKSGLPNDRFSAERPEGSISTLTIQRTEQRDSAMYRCASSFETGVYNEQFFGPGTRLTVL.

The V call is TRBV5-1, the J call TRBJ1-2; D unresolved. Per the germline V gene, CDR1 is SGHRS and CDR2 is YFSETQ. Trimming took off 0 bases at V and 4 bases at J, with 7 bases between the two ends. The CDR3 loop spans 13 amino acids. CDR3 in amino acids: CASSLGPAYGYTF. The CDR3 DNA sequence: TGCGCCAGCAGCTTGGGGCCAGCCTATGGCTACACCTTC.

V usage is TRBV11-3 and J usage is TRBJ2-2; D not resolved. The CDR3 loop spans 13 amino acids. V lost 5 bases, J lost 4 bases, and 8 bases lay in between. Per germline, CDR1 SGHNT and CDR2 YENEEA. Here the CDR3 reads CASSPEFTGELFF. The CDR3 DNA reads TGTGCCAGCAGCCCAGAATTCACCGGGGAGCTGTTTTTT.

This clone has a single count. The rearrangement uses TRBV7-9 and TRBJ2-1; perhaps TRBD1 as D (7 bases). Trimming removed 3 bases from V and 9 bases from J, with 18 bases in between. Germline V CDR1 and CDR2: SEHNR, FQNEAQ (reference sequence). This CDR3 is built from 15 residues. CDR3 residues: CASSFWDRPGGEQFF. As DNA, the CDR3 is TGTGCCAGCAGCTTTTGGGACAGACCCGGGGGTGAGCAGTTCTTC. Based on the CDR3 plus reference TRBV7-9 and TRBJ2-1, the full variable domain is DTGVSQNPRHKITKRGQNVTFRCDPISEHNRLYWYRQTLGQGPEFLTYFQNEAQLEKSRLLSDRFSAERPKGSFSTLEIQRTEQGDSAMYLCASSFWDRPGGEQFFGPGTRLTVL.

V gene TRBV3-1 (or the pseudogene TRBV3-2) combines with J gene TRBJ1-5; maybe TRBD1 (6 bases). Germline CDR1 is LGHDT and CDR2 is YNNKEL (reference sequence). V dropped 1 base and J dropped 0 bases, with 7 bases sitting between them. This CDR3 comprises 15 residues. This CDR3 is CASSQGGLSNQPQHF. CDR3 DNA: TGTGCCAGCAGCCAAGGGGGGCTTAGCAATCAGCCCCAGCATTTT.

This sequence joins TRBV25-1 and TRBJ2-3; perhaps D is TRBD1 or TRBD2 (6 bases each). V was pared by 3 bases and J by 2 bases, with 15 bases between. The CDR3 is 16 amino acids. The germline V gene encodes CDR1 MGHDK and CDR2 SYGVNS. The chain's CDR3 is CASSDGGGHNTDTQYF. DNA for the CDR3: TGTGCCAGCAGTGATGGAGGGGGACACAACACAGATACGCAGTATTTT.

The chain has TRBV20-1 and TRBJ2-7; 7 nucleotides match TRBD1. Germline V gene sequence: CDR1 DFQATT, CDR2 SNEGSKA (reference sequence). The CDR3 spans 13 residues. V lost 3 bases to trimming and J lost 3 bases; unmatched junction nucleotides: 5. CDR3 in amino acids: CSASRDSSYEQYF. CDR3 coding DNA: TGCAGTGCTAGTAGGGACAGTAGCTACGAGCAGTACTTC.

The CDR3 DNA sequence: TGTGCCAGCGGCACCCTCTCTGGAAACACCATATATTTT. Its translation is CASGTLSGNTIYF. The genes are TRBV7-9 and TRBJ1-3; the D is unclear. Trimming removed 8 bases at V and 0 bases at J, with 8 bases between. This CDR3 is built from 13 residues. Germline V lookup: CDR1 SEHNR, CDR2 FQNEAQ (reference sequence).

The chain recombines TRBV9 with TRBJ1-6; D is uncertain. Germline V CDR1 and CDR2: SGDLS, YYNGEE. CDR3 length: 13 amino acids. V was trimmed by 4 bases and J by 7 bases, leaving 9 bases between them. The CDR3 sequence: CASSLGLNSPLHF. The CDR3 nucleotides are TGTGCCAGCAGCCTCGGACTAAATTCACCCCTCCACTTT.

The chain has TRBV15 and TRBJ2-3, with 7 bases matching TRBD1. CDR1 is LNHNV, CDR2 YYDKDF, per germline (reference sequence). The junction had 6 bases not matched to a gene; V was cut back by 0 bases and J by 0 bases. The CDR3 is 17 residues long. This CDR3 is CATSRDVTGASTDTQYF. In nucleotides, the CDR3 is TGTGCCACCAGCAGAGATGTTACAGGGGCGAGCACAGATACGCAGTATTTT.

The gene calls are TRBV6-6 and TRBJ1-4; TRBD1 agrees at 7 bases. Germline CDR1 MNHNY, CDR2 SVGAGI (reference sequence). This CDR3 is 15 amino acids long. Trimming at V came to 5 bases and at J to 8 bases, leaving 11 bases not matched to a gene. CDR3 nucleotide sequence: TGTGCCAGCAGTCCGGGGCCCTCAGGGGGGGAAAAACTGTTTTTT. Encoded protein: CASSPGPSGGEKLFF.

V usage is TRBV2 and J usage is TRBJ2-7; 8 bases line up with TRBD2. V trimming: 8 bases; J trimming: 3 bases; junction bases outside the gene matches: 6. Germline V gives CDR1 SNHLY, CDR2 FYNNEI. This CDR3 comprises 13 residues. This CDR3 reads CASRGGDNYEQYF. In DNA, the CDR3 is TGTGCCAGCCGGGGGGGGGACAACTACGAGCAGTACTTC.

This chain uses TRBV27 with TRBJ2-2, with 8 positions matching TRBD2. V gave up 4 bases and J gave up 6 bases; unmatched junction bases: 4. Germline CDR1 is MNHEY and CDR2 is SMNVEV (reference sequence). The CDR3 contains 14 residues. CDR3 DNA sequence: TGTGCCAGCAGTTACGGGAGGGTGGCCGGGGAGCTGTTTTTT. As protein: CASSYGRVAGELFF.

The chain joins TRBV7-3 to TRBJ2-3; 10 nucleotides agree with TRBD2. The junction had 7 bases not matched to a gene; V was cut back by 0 bases and J by 1 base. CDR1 is SGHTA, CDR2 FQGTGA, per germline. The CDR3 consists of 18 residues. DNA for the CDR3: TGTGCCAGCAGCTTAACTTGGCTAGCGGGAGTGGGCACAGATACGCAGTATTTT. Translation gives CASSLTWLAGVGTDTQYF.

The chain employs TRBV5-1 and TRBJ1-2; 7 bases fit TRBD1. Germline trimming cut 5 bases from V and 3 bases from J; bases unmatched to any gene: 4. The CDR3 extends over 13 amino acids. Germline V gives CDR1 SGHRS, CDR2 YFSETQ. The CDR3 DNA sequence: TGCGCCAGCAGACCCGGGACAGACTATGGCTACACCTTC. It encodes CASRPGTDYGYTF.

This clone occurred a few times. This CDR3 reads CASSDISEKLFF. The CDR3 DNA follows: TGTGCCAGCTCGGACATATCTGAAAAACTGTTTTTT. The chain recombines TRBV3-1 (or the pseudogene TRBV3-2) with TRBJ1-4; D possibly corresponds to TRBD1 (5 bases). Germline V gene sequence: CDR1 LGHDT, CDR2 YNNKEL (reference sequence). Trimming cost V 8 bases and J 7 bases, with 11 bases left between them. The CDR3 covers 12 residues.